This is a list of T cell receptor beta chains from one sample in a study of blood T cell repertoires in COVID-19. The table came from immunoSEQ multiplex PCR; TCRdb's copy has only in-frame clones and leaves some out. The sample has about 66,000 clones, nearly 90% seen once. Material for sequencing was peripheral blood. Receptors were obtained from a man between 60 and 70 years old with acute or convalescent COVID-19. Both conserved end residues are part of each CDR3. The order of the fields is V gene, D gene, J gene, clone size, CDR3 DNA, CDR3 protein. A D gene is named only where the DNA matches it firmly. A row's size may be missing; if present it is once, few, many or a size class.

TRBV9	NA	TRBJ1-1	NA	TGTGCCAGCAGCGATCGGGAGACTGAAGCTTTCTTT	CASSDRETEAFF
TRBV6-5	NA	TRBJ2-7	NA	TGTGCCAGCAGTTACGGGAGGGAGCAGTACTTC	CASSYGREQYF
TRBV6-1	TRBD1	TRBJ2-3	NA	TGTGCCAGCAGTGAAATCGGACAGGGACCCGTTCCAGATACGCAGTATTTT	CASSEIGQGPVPDTQYF
TRBV7-3	NA	TRBJ2-2	NA	TGTGCCAGCAGCCCGTGGACAGCGGCCACCGGGGAGCTGTTTTTT	CASSPWTAATGELFF
TRBV28	NA	TRBJ1-4	NA	TGTGCCAGCTCTAGCGCCGGTTACAAACTGTTTTTT	CASSSAGYKLFF
TRBV2	NA	TRBJ2-1	NA	TGTGCCACCCGGCGGGACCTTGAACTGGGTGAGCAGTTCTTC	CATRRDLELGEQFF
TRBV6-5	TRBD1	TRBJ1-6	once	TGTGCCAGCTTGGACAGGGGGAATTCACCCCTCCACTTT	CASLDRGNSPLHF
TRBV6-5	NA	TRBJ2-2	NA	TGTGCCAGCAGTTACCCAAACACCGGGGAGCTGTTTTTT	CASSYPNTGELFF
TRBV11-1	NA	TRBJ1-1	once	TGTGCCAGCAGCTCCGGGTCATTTAACACTGAAGCTTTCTTT	CASSSGSFNTEAFF
TRBV7-9	NA	TRBJ2-7	NA	TGTGCCAGCAGCCCCACCCAGGAGGGCGAGCAGTACTTC	CASSPTQEGEQYF
TRBV2	TRBD1	TRBJ1-5	NA	TGTGCCAGCAGCTTCGACAGGGTAAACCAGCCCCAGCATTTT	CASSFDRVNQPQHF
TRBV5-1	NA	TRBJ1-4	NA	TGCGCCAGCAGCTTGGGGACTTATGAAAAACTGTTTTTT	CASSLGTYEKLFF
TRBV7-9	NA	TRBJ1-2	NA	TGTGCCAGCAGCCCGGACAGCTATGGCTACACCTTC	CASSPDSYGYTF
TRBV5-1	NA	TRBJ2-1	NA	TGCGCCAGCAGCTTGGCTGGGGGCCGTTCCGATGAGCAGTTCTTC	CASSLAGGRSDEQFF
TRBV9	TRBD2	TRBJ2-3	NA	TGTGCCAGCAGCGTATCGGGGGGGAGCACAGATACGCAGTATTTT	CASSVSGGSTDTQYF
TRBV27	NA	TRBJ1-1	NA	TGTGCCAGCGGGAGGGCAGGGAACACTGAAGCTTTCTTT	CASGRAGNTEAFF
TRBV18	NA	TRBJ1-1	NA	TGTGCCAGCTCACCGACAGGCTCGGCTGAAGCTTTCTTT	CASSPTGSAEAFF
TRBV28	TRBD1	TRBJ1-4	NA	TGTGCCAGCAGTTTAACAGGGGGCTTCGTCGATGAAAAACTGTTTTTT	CASSLTGGFVDEKLFF
TRBV2	TRBD1	TRBJ1-6	NA	TGTGCCAGCACTCGACAGGGTCAATCACCCCTCCACTTT	CASTRQGQSPLHF
TRBV27	NA	TRBJ1-1	few	TGTGCCAGCAGTTTCCGGCAGGGCCCCGAAGCTTTCTTT	CASSFRQGPEAFF
TRBV7-9	TRBD1	TRBJ2-7	NA	TGTGCCAGCAGCCTATGGGACAGATCCTACGAGCAGTACTTC	CASSLWDRSYEQYF
TRBV7-2	TRBD1	TRBJ2-5	NA	TGTGCCAGCAGCAGAGACAGGGGGCGCGAGACCCAGTACTTC	CASSRDRGRETQYF
TRBV19	TRBD1	TRBJ1-1	NA	TGTGCCAGTAGAGGGGACAGGGCCCGTGAAGCTTTCTTT	CASRGDRAREAFF
TRBV5-1	TRBD2	TRBJ2-1	NA	TGCGCCAGCAGTTCTGGCGGGGGGGCAGTAGCGTACAATGAGCAGTTCTTC	CASSSGGGAVAYNEQFF
TRBV15	NA	TRBJ2-3	NA	TGTGCCACCAGCCCCCGGCCAGGAAACACAGATACGCAGTATTTT	CATSPRPGNTDTQYF
TRBV6-5	NA	TRBJ1-2	once	TGTGCCAGCATCAGGGACTCCAAAGCTAACTATGGCTACACCTTC	CASIRDSKANYGYTF
TRBV24-1	TRBD1	TRBJ1-2	NA	TGTGCCACCAGTGATCGGACAGGGTCCGGCTACACCTTC	CATSDRTGSGYTF
TRBV6-5	NA	TRBJ2-7	once	TGTGCCAGCAGAGCCCCCGAACGGGTCAACGAGCAGTACTTC	CASRAPERVNEQYF
TRBV2	NA	TRBJ2-7	NA	TGTGCCAGCAGCCCAGGGAGGTTACCTTCCTACGAGCAGTACTTC	CASSPGRLPSYEQYF
TRBV7-8	NA	TRBJ1-2	few	TGTGCCAGCAGCCACGGGGGGCAGAACTATGGCTACACCTTC	CASSHGGQNYGYTF
TRBV5-1	TRBD1	TRBJ1-1	NA	TGCGCCAGTCTCAGGGGGCCGAACACTGAAGCTTTCTTT	CASLRGPNTEAFF
TRBV30	TRBD1	TRBJ1-2	NA	TGTGCCTGGAGTGGTGGGGGACAGGGTAATTTGAACTATGGCTACACCTTC	CAWSGGGQGNLNYGYTF